This T cell receptor beta chain was sequenced for a study of blood T cell repertoires in COVID-19. This CDR3 is 13 amino acids long. J gave up 4 bases and V 4 bases, and 3 bases lay outside the gene matches. Per the germline V gene, CDR1 is MRHNA and CDR2 is SNTAGT. The study counted Cohort 3 donors as recovered given two negative PCRs, clearance, or symptom resolution. Sequencing was performed with immunoSEQ multiplex PCR; in TCRdb, only in-frame clones are kept and a portion is missing. The sample has some 190,000 clones, roughly 80% seen once. This TCR came from a woman aged 25 to 45 who had recovered from COVID-19. Sequenced sample: PBMCs or T cells enriched from blood (not recorded which). This chain links TRBV6-4 with TRBJ1-2; 7 nucleotides agree with TRBD1. The CDR3, as DNA: TGTGCCAGCAGTGGACAGGGAGGCTATGGCTACACCTTC. Protein product: CASSGQGGYGYTF.